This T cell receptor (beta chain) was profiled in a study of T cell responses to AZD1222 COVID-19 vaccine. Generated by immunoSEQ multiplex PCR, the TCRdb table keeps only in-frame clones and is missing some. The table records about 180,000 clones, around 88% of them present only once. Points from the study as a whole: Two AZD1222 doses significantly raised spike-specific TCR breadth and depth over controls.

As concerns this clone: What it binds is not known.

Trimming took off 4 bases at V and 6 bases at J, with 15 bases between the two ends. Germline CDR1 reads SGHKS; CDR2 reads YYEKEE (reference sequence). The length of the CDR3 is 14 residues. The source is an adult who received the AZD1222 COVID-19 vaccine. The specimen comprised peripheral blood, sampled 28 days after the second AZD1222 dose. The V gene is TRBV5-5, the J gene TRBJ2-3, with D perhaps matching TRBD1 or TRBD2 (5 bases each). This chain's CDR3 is CASSPGGGFDTQYF. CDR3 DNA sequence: TGTGCCAGCAGCCCCGGTGGGGGTTTCGATACGCAGTATTTT.